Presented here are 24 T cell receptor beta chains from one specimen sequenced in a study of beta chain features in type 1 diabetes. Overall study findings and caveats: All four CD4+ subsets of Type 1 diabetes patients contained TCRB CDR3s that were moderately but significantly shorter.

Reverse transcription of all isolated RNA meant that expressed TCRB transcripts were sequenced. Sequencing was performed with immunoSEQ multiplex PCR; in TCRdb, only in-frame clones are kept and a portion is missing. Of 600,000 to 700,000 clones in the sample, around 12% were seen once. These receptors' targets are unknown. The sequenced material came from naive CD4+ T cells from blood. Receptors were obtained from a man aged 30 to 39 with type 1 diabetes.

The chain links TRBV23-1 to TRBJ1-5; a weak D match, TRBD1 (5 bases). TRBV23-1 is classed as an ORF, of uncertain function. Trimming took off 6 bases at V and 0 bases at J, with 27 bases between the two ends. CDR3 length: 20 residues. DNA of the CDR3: TGCGCCAGCAGCGTCTACCTACTCCGGGACCGATCCTATAGCAATCAGCCCCAGCATTTT. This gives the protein CASSVYLLRDRSYSNQPQHF.

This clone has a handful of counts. The CDR3 DNA sequence: TGTGCCAGCAGTAACCCAACAGGGGGCTATGAAAAACTGTTTTTT. It is translated as CASSNPTGGYEKLFF. The chain carries TRBV6-6 and TRBJ1-4, with 9 nucleotides matching TRBD1. The trim removed 5 bases at V and 6 bases at J, leaving 7 bases unmatched. Germline V gene lookup returns CDR1 MNHNY and CDR2 SVGAGI (reference sequence). The CDR3 extends over 15 amino acids.

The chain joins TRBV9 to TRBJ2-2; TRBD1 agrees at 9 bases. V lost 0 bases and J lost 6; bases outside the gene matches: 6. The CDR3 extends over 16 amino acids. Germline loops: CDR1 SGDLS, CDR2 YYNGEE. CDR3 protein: CASSVVGTGFAGELFF. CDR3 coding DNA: TGTGCCAGCAGCGTAGTGGGGACAGGGTTCGCCGGGGAGCTGTTTTTT.

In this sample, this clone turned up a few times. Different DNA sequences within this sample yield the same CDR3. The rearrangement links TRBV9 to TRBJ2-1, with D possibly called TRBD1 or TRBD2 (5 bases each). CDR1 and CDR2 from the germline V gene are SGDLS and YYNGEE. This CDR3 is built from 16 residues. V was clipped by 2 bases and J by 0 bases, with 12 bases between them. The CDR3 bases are TGTGCCAGCAGCGTCGGGACGGGGAGCTCCTACAATGAGCAGTTCTTC. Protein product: CASSVGTGSSYNEQFF. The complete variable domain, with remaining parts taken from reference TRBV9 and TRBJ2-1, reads DSGVTQTPKHLITATGQRVTLRCSPRSGDLSVYWYQQSLDQGLQFLIQYYNGEERAKGNILERFSAQQFPDLHSELNLSSLELGDSALYFCASSVGTGSSYNEQFFGPGTRLTVL.

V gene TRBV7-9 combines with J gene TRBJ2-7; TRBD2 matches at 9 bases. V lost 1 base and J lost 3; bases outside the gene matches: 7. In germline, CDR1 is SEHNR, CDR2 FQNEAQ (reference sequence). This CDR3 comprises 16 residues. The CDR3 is CASSLGASGDLYEQYF. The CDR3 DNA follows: TGTGCCAGCAGCTTAGGGGCTAGCGGGGACCTCTACGAGCAGTACTTC.

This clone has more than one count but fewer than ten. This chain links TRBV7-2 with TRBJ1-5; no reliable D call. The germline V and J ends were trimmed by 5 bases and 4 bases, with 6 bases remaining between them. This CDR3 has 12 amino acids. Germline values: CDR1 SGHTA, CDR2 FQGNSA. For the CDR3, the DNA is TGTGCCAGCAGCCATAGTAATCAGCCCCAGCATTTT. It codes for CASSHSNQPQHF.

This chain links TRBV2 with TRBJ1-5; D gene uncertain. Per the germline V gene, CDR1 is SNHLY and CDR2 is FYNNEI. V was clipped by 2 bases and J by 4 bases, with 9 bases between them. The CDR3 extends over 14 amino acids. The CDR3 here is CASSELARNQPQHF. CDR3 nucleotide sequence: TGTGCCAGCAGTGAATTGGCCAGAAATCAGCCCCAGCATTTT.

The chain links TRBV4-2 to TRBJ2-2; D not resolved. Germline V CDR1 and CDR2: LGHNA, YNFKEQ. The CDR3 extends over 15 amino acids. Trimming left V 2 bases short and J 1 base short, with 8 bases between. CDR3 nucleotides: TGTGCCAGCAGCCAAATGGCAGGGAACACCGGGGAGCTGTTTTTT. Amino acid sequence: CASSQMAGNTGELFF.

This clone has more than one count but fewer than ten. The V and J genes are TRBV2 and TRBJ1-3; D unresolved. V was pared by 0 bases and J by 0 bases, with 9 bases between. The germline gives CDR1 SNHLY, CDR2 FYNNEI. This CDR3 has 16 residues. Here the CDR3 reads CASSEALSFSGNTIYF. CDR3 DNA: TGTGCCAGCAGTGAAGCGCTTTCTTTCTCTGGAAACACCATATATTTT.

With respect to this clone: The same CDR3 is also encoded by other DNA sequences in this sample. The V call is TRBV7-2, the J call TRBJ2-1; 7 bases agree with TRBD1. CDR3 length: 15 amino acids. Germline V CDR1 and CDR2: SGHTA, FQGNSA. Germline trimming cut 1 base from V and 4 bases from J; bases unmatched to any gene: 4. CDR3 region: CASSLGGTAYNEQFF. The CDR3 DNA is TGTGCCAGCAGCTTAGGGGGGACAGCTTACAATGAGCAGTTCTTC.

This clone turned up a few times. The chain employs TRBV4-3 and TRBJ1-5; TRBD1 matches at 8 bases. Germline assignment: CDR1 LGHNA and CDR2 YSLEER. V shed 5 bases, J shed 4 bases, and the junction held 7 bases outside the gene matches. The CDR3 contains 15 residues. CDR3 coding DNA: TGCGCCAGCAGCTACGGGACAGGCGGAAATCAGCCCCAGCATTTT. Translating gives CASSYGTGGNQPQHF.

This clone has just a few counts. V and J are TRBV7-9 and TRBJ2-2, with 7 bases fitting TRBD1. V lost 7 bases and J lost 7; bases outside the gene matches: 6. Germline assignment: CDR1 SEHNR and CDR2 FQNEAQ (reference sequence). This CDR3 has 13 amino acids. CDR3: CASTRGGDGELFF. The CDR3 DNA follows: TGTGCCAGCACCCGAGGGGGCGACGGGGAGCTGTTTTTT.

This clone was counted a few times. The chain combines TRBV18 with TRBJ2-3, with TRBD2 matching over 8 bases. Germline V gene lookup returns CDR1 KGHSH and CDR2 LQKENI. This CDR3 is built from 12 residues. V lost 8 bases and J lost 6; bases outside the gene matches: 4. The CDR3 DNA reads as TGTGCCAGCGCAGAGCGGGGGGATACGCAGTATTTT. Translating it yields CASAERGDTQYF.

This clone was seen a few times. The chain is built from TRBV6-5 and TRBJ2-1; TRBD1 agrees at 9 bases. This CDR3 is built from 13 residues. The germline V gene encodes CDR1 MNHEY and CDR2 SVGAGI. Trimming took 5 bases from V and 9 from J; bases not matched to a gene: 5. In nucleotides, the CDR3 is TGTGCCAGCAGTCCCCAGACAGGGGGTGAGCAGTTCTTC. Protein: CASSPQTGGEQFF.

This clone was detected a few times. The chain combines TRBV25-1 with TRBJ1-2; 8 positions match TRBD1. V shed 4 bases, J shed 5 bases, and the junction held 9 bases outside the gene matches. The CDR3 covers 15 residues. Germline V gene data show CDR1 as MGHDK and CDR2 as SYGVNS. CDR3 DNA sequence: TGTGCCAGCAGTGGACCACAGGGGGAGGGGTATGGCTACACCTTC. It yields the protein CASSGPQGEGYGYTF.

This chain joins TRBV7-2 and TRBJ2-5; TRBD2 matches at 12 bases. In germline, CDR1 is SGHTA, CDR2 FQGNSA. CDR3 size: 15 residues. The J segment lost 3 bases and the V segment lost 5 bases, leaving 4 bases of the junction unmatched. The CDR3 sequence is CASSIRLAGEETQYF. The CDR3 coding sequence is TGTGCCAGCAGCATCCGACTAGCGGGGGAAGAGACCCAGTACTTC. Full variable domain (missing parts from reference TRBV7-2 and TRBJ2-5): GAGVSQSPSNKVTEKGKDVELRCDPISGHTALYWYRQSLGQGLEFLIYFQGNSAPDKSGLPSDRFSAERTGGSVSTLTIQRTQQEDSAVYLCASSIRLAGEETQYFGPGTRLLVL.

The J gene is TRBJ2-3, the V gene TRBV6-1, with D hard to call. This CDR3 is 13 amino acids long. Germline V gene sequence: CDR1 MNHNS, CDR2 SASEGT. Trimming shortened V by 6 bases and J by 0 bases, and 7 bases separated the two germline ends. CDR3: CASRGISTDTQYF. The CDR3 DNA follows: TGTGCCAGCAGAGGAATTAGCACAGATACGCAGTATTTT.

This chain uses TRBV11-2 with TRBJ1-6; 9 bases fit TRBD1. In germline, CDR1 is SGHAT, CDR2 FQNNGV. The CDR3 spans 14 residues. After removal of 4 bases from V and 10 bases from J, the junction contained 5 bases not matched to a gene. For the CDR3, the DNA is TGTGCCAGCAGCTCGGACAGGGGAGAATCACCCCTCCACTTT. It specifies CASSSDRGESPLHF.

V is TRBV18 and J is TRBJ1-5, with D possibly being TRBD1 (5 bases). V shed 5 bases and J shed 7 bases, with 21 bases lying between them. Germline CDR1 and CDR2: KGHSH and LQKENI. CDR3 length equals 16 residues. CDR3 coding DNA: TGTGCCAGCTCAACCGGGGACCCCTTACTTGGGCAGCCCCAGCATTTT. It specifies CASSTGDPLLGQPQHF.

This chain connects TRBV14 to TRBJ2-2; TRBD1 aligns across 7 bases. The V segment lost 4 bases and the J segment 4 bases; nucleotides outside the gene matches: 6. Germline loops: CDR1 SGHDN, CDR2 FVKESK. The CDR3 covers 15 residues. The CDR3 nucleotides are TGTGCCAGCAGCCGAACCGACAGGGCCACCGGGGAGCTGTTTTTT. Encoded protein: CASSRTDRATGELFF.

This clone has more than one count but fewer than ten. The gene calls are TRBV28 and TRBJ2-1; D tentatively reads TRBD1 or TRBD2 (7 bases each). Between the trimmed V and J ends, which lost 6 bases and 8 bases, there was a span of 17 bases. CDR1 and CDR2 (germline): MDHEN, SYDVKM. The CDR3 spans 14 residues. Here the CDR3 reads CASRNQGGQDEQFF. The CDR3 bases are TGTGCCAGCAGGAACCAGGGGGGGCAGGATGAGCAGTTCTTC.

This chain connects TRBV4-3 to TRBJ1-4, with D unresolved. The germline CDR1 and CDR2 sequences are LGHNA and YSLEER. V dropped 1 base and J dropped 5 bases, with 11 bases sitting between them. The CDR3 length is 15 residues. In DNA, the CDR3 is TGCGCCAGCAGCCAAGGTTCAGGCGGAAATGAAAAACTGTTTTTT. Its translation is CASSQGSGGNEKLFF.

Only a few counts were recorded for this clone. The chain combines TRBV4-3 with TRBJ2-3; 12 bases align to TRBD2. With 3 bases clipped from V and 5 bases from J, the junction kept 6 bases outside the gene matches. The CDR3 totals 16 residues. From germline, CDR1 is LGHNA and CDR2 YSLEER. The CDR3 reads CASSQLLAGGGDTQYF. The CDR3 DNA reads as TGCGCCAGCAGCCAGCTACTAGCGGGGGGTGGAGATACGCAGTATTTT.

The CDR3 DNA follows: TGTGCCTGGAGTCCCAACGGGGGGAGACAAGAGACCCAGTACTTC. The encoded protein is CAWSPNGGRQETQYF. The V and J genes are TRBV30 and TRBJ2-5, with 7 bases matching TRBD2. V shed 2 bases and J 2 bases; nucleotides not matched to a gene: 8. Germline-derived CDR1 and CDR2 are GTSNPN and SVGIG (reference sequence). This CDR3 region has 15 residues.